This TCR beta chain came from a study of blood T cell repertoires in COVID-19. Study details: The United States, Italy and Spain supplied acute and convalescent COVID-19 samples. The cDNA or gDNA used as material had been derived from T cells, B-cell-depleted T cells, or PBMCs.

Original methodology: Amplified reference gene primers provided the basis for estimating nucleated cell counts. Some clones are missing from TCRdb's copy, which holds only in-frame ones; the method was immunoSEQ multiplex PCR. V, J and clone size reflect that table, while D and trimming were determined from the DNA. Altogether about 47,000 clones are present, around 86% being singletons, with the ten largest covering over 12%. This receptor was taken from a human donor with acute or convalescent COVID-19. The donor label of this sample is uncertain. The sample consisted of peripheral blood.

The CDR3 loop reads CAWSVQLGDEAFF. CDR3 in DNA: TGTGCCTGGAGTGTACAACTCGGGGATGAAGCTTTCTTT. The V and J genes are TRBV30 and TRBJ1-1; D gene uncertain. The CDR3 contains 13 residues. The germline V gene has CDR1 GTSNPN and CDR2 SVGIG (reference sequence). V gave up 0 bases and J gave up 7 bases, with 12 bases separating them.